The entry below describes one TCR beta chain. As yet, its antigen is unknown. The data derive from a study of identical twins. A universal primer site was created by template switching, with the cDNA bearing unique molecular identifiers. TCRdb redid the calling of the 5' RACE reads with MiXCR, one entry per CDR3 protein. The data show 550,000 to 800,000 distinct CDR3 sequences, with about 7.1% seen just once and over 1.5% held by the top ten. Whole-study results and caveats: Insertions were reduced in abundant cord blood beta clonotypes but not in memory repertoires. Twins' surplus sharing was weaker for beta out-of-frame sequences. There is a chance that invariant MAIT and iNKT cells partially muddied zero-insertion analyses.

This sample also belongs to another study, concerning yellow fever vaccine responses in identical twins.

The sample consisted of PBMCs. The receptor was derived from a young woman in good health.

CDR3 DNA sequence: TGTGCCAGCAGCTTTCGGCGGTACTACGAGCAGTACTTC. Its translation is CASSFRRYYEQYF. The chain employs TRBV11-2 and TRBJ2-7, with D unclear. CDR3 size: 13 residues. CDR1 and CDR2 (germline): SGHAT, FQNNGV. The V end lost 3 bases, the J end lost 3 bases, and 9 bases lay between the germline ends.